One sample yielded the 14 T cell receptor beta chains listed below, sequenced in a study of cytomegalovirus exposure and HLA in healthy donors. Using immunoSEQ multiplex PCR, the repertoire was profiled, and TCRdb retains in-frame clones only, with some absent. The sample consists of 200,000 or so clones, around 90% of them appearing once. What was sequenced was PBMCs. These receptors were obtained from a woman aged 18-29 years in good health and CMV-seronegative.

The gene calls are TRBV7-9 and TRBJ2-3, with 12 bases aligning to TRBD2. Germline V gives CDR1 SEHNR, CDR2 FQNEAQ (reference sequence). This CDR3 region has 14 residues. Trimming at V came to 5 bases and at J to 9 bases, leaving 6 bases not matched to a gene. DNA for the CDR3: TGTGCCAGCAGCGCCGGGACTAGCGGGTACACGCAGTATTTT. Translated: CASSAGTSGYTQYF.

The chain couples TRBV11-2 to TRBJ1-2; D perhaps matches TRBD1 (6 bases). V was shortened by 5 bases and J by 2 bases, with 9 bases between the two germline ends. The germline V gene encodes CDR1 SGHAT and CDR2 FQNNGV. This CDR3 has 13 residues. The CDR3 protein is CASSHGQNYGYTF. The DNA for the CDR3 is TGTGCCAGCAGCCACGGACAGAACTATGGCTACACCTTC.

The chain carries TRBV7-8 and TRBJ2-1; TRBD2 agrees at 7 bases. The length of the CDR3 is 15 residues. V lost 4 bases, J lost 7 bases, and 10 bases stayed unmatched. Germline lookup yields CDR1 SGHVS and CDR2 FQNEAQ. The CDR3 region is CASSSLATRRNEQFF. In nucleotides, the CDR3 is TGTGCCAGCAGCTCACTAGCGACTCGGAGGAATGAGCAGTTCTTC.

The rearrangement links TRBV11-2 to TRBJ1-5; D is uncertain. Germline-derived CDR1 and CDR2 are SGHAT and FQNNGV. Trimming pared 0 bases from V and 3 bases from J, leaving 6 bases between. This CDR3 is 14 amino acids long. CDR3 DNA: TGTGCCAGCAGCTTAGACAGAACCAATCAGCCCCAGCATTTT. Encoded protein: CASSLDRTNQPQHF.

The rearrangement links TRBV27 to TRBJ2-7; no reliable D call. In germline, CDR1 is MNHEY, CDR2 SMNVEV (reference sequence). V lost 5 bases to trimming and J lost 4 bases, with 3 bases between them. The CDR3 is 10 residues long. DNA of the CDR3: TGTGCCAGCAGTCAATACGAGCAGTACTTC. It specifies CASSQYEQYF.

DNA of the CDR3: TGTGCCAGCTCACCAAAGACTAGCGGGAGCCCAGATACGCAGTATTTT. This gives the protein CASSPKTSGSPDTQYF. The rearrangement links TRBV18 to TRBJ2-3, with 12 nucleotides matching TRBD2. CDR1 and CDR2 (germline): KGHSH, LQKENI. This CDR3 has 16 residues. J lost 4 bases, V lost 2 bases, and 4 bases had no gene match.

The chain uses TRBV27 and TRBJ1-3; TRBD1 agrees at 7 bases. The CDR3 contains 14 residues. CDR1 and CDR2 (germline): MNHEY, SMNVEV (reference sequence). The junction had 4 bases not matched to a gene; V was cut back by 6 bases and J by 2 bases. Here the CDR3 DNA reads TGTGCCAGCAGGAGACAGGGTCCTGGAAACACCATATATTTT. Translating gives CASRRQGPGNTIYF.

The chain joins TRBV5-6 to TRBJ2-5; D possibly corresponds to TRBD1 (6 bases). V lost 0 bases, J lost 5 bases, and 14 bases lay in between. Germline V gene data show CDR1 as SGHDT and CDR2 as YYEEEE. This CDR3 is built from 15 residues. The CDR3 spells CASSLGQGNGETQYF. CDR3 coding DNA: TGTGCCAGCAGCTTGGGGCAGGGGAACGGGGAGACCCAGTACTTC.

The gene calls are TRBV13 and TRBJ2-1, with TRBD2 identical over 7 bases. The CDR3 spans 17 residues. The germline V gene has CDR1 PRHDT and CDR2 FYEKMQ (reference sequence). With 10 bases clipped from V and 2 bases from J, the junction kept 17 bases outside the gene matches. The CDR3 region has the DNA TGTGCCACACGCTATGAGGCCGCCGGGAGGCCCTACAATGAGCAGTTCTTC. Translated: CATRYEAAGRPYNEQFF.

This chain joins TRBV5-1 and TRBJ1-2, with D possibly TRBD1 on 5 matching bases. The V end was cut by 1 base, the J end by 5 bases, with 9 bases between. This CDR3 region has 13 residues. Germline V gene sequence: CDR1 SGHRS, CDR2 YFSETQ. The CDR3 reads CASSLQGGYGYTF. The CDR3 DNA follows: TGCGCCAGCAGCTTGCAGGGAGGTTATGGCTACACCTTC. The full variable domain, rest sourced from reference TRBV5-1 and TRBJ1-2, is KAGVTQTPRYLIKTRGQQVTLSCSPISGHRSVSWYQQTPGQGLQFLFEYFSETQRNKGNFPGRFSGRQFSNSRSEMNVSTLELGDSALYLCASSLQGGYGYTFGSGTRLTVV.

The CDR3 sequence: CASSYIDPGELFF. The CDR3, as DNA: TGTGCCAGCAGCTATATAGATCCCGGGGAGCTGTTTTTT. The V and J genes are TRBV27 and TRBJ2-2; D call uncertain. CDR3 length: 13 residues. The germline V gene has CDR1 MNHEY and CDR2 SMNVEV (reference sequence). The V gene lost 6 bases and the J gene lost 6 bases, with 11 bases spanning the gap.

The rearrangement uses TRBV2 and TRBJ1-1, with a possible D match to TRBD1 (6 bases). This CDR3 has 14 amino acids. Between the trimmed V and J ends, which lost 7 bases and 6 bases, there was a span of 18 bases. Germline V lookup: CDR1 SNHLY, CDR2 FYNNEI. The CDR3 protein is CASTKGRGPAEAFF. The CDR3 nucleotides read TGTGCCAGCACAAAAGGGCGGGGGCCGGCTGAAGCTTTCTTT.

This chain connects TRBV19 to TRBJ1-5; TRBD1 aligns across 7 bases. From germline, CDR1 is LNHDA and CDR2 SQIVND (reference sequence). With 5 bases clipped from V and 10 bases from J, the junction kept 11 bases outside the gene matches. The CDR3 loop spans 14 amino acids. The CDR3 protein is CASSGARDSFPQHF. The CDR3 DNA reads TGTGCCAGTAGTGGGGCCCGGGACAGTTTTCCCCAGCATTTT.

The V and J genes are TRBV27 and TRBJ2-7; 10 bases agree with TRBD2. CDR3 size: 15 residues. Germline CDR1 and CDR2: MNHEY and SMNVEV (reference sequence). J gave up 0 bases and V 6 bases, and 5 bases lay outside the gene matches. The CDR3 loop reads CASRPTSGRSYEQYF. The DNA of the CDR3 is TGTGCCAGCAGACCGACTAGCGGGCGCTCCTACGAGCAGTACTTC.